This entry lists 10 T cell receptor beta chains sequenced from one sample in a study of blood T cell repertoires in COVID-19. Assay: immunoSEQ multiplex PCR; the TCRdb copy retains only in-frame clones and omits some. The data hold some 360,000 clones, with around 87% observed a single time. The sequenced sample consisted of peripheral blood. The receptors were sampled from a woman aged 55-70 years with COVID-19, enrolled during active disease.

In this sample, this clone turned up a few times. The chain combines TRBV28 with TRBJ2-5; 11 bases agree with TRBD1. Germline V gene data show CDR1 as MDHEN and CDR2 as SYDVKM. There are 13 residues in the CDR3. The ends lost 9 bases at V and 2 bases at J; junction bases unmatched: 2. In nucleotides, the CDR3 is TGTGCCAGTGGGACAGGGGGGCAAGAGACCCAGTACTTC. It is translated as CASGTGGQETQYF.

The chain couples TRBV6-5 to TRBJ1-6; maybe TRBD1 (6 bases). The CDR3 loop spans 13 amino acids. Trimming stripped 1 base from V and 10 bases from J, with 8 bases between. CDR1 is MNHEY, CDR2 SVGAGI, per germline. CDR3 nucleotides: TGTGCCAGCAGTTACTGGACAGAATCACCCCTCCACTTT. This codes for CASSYWTESPLHF.

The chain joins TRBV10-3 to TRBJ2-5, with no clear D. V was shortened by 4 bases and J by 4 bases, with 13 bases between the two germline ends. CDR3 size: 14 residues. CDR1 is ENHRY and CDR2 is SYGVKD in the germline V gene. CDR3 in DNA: TGTGCCATCAGTGCCGCCCCTTCCGGAGAGACCCAGTACTTC. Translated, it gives CAISAAPSGETQYF.

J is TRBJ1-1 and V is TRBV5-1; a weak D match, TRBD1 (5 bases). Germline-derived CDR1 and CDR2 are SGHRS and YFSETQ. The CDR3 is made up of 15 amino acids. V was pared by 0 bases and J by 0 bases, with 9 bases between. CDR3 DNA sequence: TGCGCCAGCAGCTTGGTAGGGGCGATGAACACTGAAGCTTTCTTT. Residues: CASSLVGAMNTEAFF.

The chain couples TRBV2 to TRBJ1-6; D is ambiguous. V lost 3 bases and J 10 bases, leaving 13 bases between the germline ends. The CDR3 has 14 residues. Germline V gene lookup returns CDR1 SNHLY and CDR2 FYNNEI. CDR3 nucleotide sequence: TGTGCCAGCAGTGACTCAGCCGGGTACTCACCCCTCCACTTT. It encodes CASSDSAGYSPLHF.

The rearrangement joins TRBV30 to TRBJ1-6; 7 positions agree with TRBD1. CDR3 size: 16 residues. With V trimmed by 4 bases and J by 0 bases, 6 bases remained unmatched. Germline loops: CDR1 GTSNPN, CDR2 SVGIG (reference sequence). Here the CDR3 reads CAWIRRGSSYNSPLHF. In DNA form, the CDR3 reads TGTGCCTGGATCCGCAGGGGGAGCTCCTATAATTCACCCCTCCACTTT.

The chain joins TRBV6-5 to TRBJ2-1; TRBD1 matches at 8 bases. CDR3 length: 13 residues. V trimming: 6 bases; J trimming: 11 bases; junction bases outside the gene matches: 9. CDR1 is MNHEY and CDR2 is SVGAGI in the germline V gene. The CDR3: CASSPGQGLKQFF. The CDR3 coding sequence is TGTGCCAGCAGCCCCGGACAGGGTTTGAAGCAGTTCTTC.

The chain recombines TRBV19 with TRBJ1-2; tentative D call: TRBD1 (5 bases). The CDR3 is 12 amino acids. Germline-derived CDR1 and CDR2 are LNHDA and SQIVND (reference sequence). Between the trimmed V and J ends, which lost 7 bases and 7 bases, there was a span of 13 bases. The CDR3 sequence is CASTGAGGGYTF. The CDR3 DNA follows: TGTGCCAGTACCGGGGCCGGGGGTGGCTACACCTTC.

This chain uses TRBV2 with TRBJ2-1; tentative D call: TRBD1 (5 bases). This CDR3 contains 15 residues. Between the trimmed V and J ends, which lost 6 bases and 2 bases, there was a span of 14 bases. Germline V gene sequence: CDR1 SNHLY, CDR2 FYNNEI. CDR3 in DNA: TGTGCCAGCAGGAGTAGTAGGGGCCCCTACAATGAGCAGTTCTTC. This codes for CASRSSRGPYNEQFF.

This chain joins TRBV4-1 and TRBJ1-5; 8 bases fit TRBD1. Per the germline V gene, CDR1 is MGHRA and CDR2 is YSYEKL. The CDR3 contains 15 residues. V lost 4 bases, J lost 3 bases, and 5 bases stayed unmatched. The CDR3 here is CASSPDREINQPQHF. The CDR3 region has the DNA TGCGCCAGCAGCCCGGACAGGGAGATCAATCAGCCCCAGCATTTT.